Listed here is a single T cell receptor (beta chain). As yet, its antigen is unknown. The sample belongs to a study of OX40 agonist ivuxolimab in advanced cancers. Study summary: Intravenous ivuxolimab at 0.01 to 10 mg/kg was given to patients every 2 weeks. General study findings and limits: The study found among the lowest clonal expansion in partial responders at 0.1-3.0 mg/kg.

CDR1 and CDR2 (germline): SGDLS, YYNGEE. Trimming shortened V by 0 bases and J by 0 bases, and 4 bases separated the two germline ends. This CDR3 has 13 amino acids. Assay: immunoSEQ multiplex PCR; the TCRdb copy retains only in-frame clones and omits some. The table lists around 28,000 clones, around nine tenths of them singletons. Sampling of blood occurred at baseline, cycle 4 day 1, and cycle 7 day 1. This clonotype was obtained from an adult with an advanced solid tumor such as melanoma, head and neck, liver or kidney cancer. The J gene is TRBJ2-7, the V gene TRBV9, with D unresolved. The specimen was CD4+ or CD8+ T cells sorted from blood, collected in a trial of the OX40 agonist ivuxolimab. In DNA, the CDR3 is TGTGCCAGCAGCGTAGGGGACTCCTACGAGCAGTACTTC. Amino acid sequence: CASSVGDSYEQYF.